Sequencing of this T cell receptor beta chain was carried out in a study of OX40 agonist ivuxolimab in advanced cancers. Study overall: Intravenous ivuxolimab at 0.01 to 10 mg/kg was given to patients every 2 weeks. Study results and limitations: Within 6 weeks, CD4+ and CD8+ blood T cells expanded clonally at 0.1 to 3.0 mg/kg.

As regards this clone: Its matching antigen is unknown.

The length of the CDR3 is 12 residues. Germline CDR1 SGHRS, CDR2 YFSETQ. The V end lost 4 bases, the J end lost 5 bases, and 10 bases lay between the germline ends. This table comes from immunoSEQ multiplex PCR, and its TCRdb copy is limited to in-frame clones, with some not included. Among fewer than 55,000 clones listed, 87% were seen once. This receptor was identified in an adult with an advanced solid tumor such as melanoma, head and neck, liver or kidney cancer. The source material was CD4+ or CD8+ T cells sorted from blood, sampled in a trial of the OX40 agonist ivuxolimab. V and J are TRBV5-1 and TRBJ2-7, with D possibly being TRBD1 (5 bases). CDR3 sequence: CASSKGLDEQYF. The CDR3 bases are TGCGCCAGCAGCAAGGGGCTTGACGAGCAGTACTTC.